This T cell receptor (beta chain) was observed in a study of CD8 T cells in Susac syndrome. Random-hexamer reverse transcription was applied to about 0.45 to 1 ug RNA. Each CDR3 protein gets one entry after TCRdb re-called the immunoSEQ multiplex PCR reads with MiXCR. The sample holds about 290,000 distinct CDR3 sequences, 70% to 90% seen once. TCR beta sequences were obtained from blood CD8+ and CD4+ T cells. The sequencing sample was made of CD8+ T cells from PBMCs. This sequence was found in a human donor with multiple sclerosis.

The DNA for the CDR3 is TGTGCCAGCAGTACCATACTAGAAGAGACCCAGTACTTC. It specifies CASSTILEETQYF. The V and J genes are TRBV6-1 and TRBJ2-5, with D tentatively TRBD2 (5 bases). Germline-derived CDR1 and CDR2 are MNHNS and SASEGT. The CDR3 spans 13 residues. With 5 bases removed from V and 3 bases from J, the gap between germline ends came to 10 bases.